Listed below are T cell receptor beta chains from one sample, sequenced in a study of blood T cell repertoires in COVID-19. Profiled with immunoSEQ multiplex PCR; TCRdb holds only in-frame clones, not every one. The sample records a few hundred thousand clones, around 87% being singletons. The source material was peripheral blood. Source of these receptors: a woman in her 70s with active or convalescent COVID-19. Both conserved end residues are part of each CDR3. D genes are given only for firm matches. Expanded clones get a size class; other rows say once, few or many, or leave the size out.

j_call v_call d_call clone_size cdr3_aa cdr3_nt
TRBJ1-5 TRBV7-2 NA NA CASSPGLSNQPQHF TGTGCCAGCAGCCCCGGACTTAGCAATCAGCCCCAGCATTTT
TRBJ2-1 TRBV10-1 NA NA CASSERDSGVSSYNEQFF TGCGCCAGCAGTGAGAGGGACTCCGGGGTGAGCTCCTACAATGAGCAGTTCTTC
TRBJ2-7 TRBV6-5 TRBD1 NA CASSYSADRGNEQYF TGTGCCAGCAGTTACTCCGCGGACAGGGGGAACGAGCAGTACTTC
TRBJ1-6 TRBV6-4 NA NA CASSGGRGYNSPLHF TGTGCCAGCAGTGGTGGCAGGGGCTATAATTCACCCCTCCACTTT
TRBJ1-2 TRBV6-6 NA NA CASSYWTGINYGYTF TGTGCCAGCAGTTATTGGACGGGAATTAACTATGGCTACACCTTC
TRBJ1-5 TRBV6-2/TRBV6-3 TRBD1 NA CASSYQSTGVGSNQPQHF TGTGCCAGCAGTTACCAAAGCACAGGGGTAGGGAGCAATCAGCCCCAGCATTTT
TRBJ2-7 TRBV10-3 TRBD1 NA CAISGTGFSYEQYF TGTGCCATCAGTGGGACAGGTTTTTCCTACGAGCAGTACTTC
TRBJ1-3 TRBV27 TRBD1 once CASSLDVSKVQGRENTIYF TGTGCCAGCAGTTTAGACGTTTCGAAAGTACAGGGGCGAGAAAACACCATATATTTT
TRBJ2-5 TRBV2 NA NA CASTREGNYNKGTQYF TGTGCCAGCACCCGAGAGGGAAATTATAATAAGGGGACCCAGTACTTC
TRBJ2-4 TRBV27 TRBD1 NA CASSLTGGYIQYF TGTGCCAGCAGTCTGACAGGGGGATACATTCAGTACTTC
TRBJ1-2 TRBV18 NA NA CASSPGRTGRDYGYTF TGTGCCAGCTCACCAGGCCGAACAGGACGGGACTATGGCTACACCTTC
TRBJ1-2 TRBV5-1 NA NA CASSLGGDGYTF TGCGCCAGCAGCTTGGGCGGGGATGGCTACACCTTC
TRBJ1-4 TRBV2 TRBD1 NA CASKRITGTVVEKLFF TGTGCCAGCAAAAGGATCACCGGGACAGTGGTTGAAAAACTGTTTTTT
TRBJ2-7 TRBV3-1/TRBV3-2 NA NA CASSQEPGPGEQYF TGTGCCAGCAGCCAAGAGCCAGGCCCCGGCGAGCAGTACTTC
TRBJ1-1 TRBV13 TRBD1 NA CASSLGGQDRGTEAFF TGTGCCAGCAGCTTAGGCGGACAAGACAGGGGCACTGAAGCTTTCTTT
TRBJ2-7 TRBV4-3 TRBD1 few CASSQTGGTYEQYF TGCGCCAGCAGCCAGACAGGGGGCACCTACGAGCAGTACTTC
TRBJ2-2 TRBV19 TRBD2 NA CASTGRGGRTGELFF TGTGCCAGTACCGGTCGGGGGGGTAGGACCGGGGAGCTGTTTTTT
TRBJ1-6 TRBV7-3 NA NA CASSLGGYNSPLHF TGTGCCAGCAGCTTAGGAGGTTATAATTCACCCCTCCACTTT
TRBJ1-5 TRBV4-3 NA NA CASSQDSGQPQHF TGCGCCAGCAGCCAAGATAGTGGTCAGCCCCAGCATTTT
TRBJ1-1 TRBV5-1 NA NA CASRTERNTEAFF TGCGCCAGCAGAACAGAGAGGAACACTGAAGCTTTCTTT
TRBJ1-2 TRBV6-5 NA NA CASSSLAEAVNYGYTF TGTGCCAGCAGTTCGCTTGCGGAGGCAGTTAACTATGGCTACACCTTC
TRBJ2-7 TRBV5-1 NA NA CASRSDSGGSSYEQYF TGCGCCAGCAGATCCGATAGTGGGGGGAGCTCCTACGAGCAGTACTTC
TRBJ1-1 TRBV10-2 NA NA CASSDSERRVNTEAFF TGCGCCAGCAGTGACTCAGAAAGGAGGGTGAACACTGAAGCTTTCTTT
TRBJ2-1 TRBV10-2 TRBD2 NA CASGGAGTSKNEQFF TGCGCCAGCGGTGGAGCCGGGACTAGTAAGAATGAGCAGTTCTTC
TRBJ2-3 TRBV19 NA NA CASSIGEITDTQYF TGTGCCAGTAGTATAGGAGAGATCACAGATACGCAGTATTTT
TRBJ2-1 TRBV9 TRBD2 NA CASSVGGSGGSSPPSYNEQFF TGTGCCAGCAGCGTAGGAGGGAGCGGGGGGTCATCGCCACCTTCCTACAATGAGCAGTTCTTC
TRBJ1-5 TRBV19 TRBD1 NA CASSLHRGYQPQHF TGTGCCAGTAGTCTACACAGGGGGTATCAGCCCCAGCATTTT
TRBJ1-5 TRBV19 TRBD1 NA CASSIPAGQGARGNQPQHF TGTGCCAGTAGCATCCCTGCGGGACAGGGGGCGAGAGGCAATCAGCCCCAGCATTTT
TRBJ2-4 TRBV19 TRBD1 NA CATEVGQGGNIQYF TGTGCCACGGAGGTGGGACAGGGAGGGAACATTCAGTACTTC
TRBJ1-5 TRBV5-8 TRBD1 few CASSLEGGRNQPQHF TGTGCCAGCAGCTTGGAAGGGGGCCGCAATCAGCCCCAGCATTTT
TRBJ1-1 TRBV7-9 TRBD1 few CASSLGGQGFEAFF TGTGCCAGCAGCTTAGGGGGACAGGGGTTTGAAGCTTTCTTT